This T cell receptor (beta chain) appears in the sequencing data of a study of CXCR3-negative and CXCR3-positive naive CD8 T cells. Across the study: Across all libraries, TRB reads numbered 120 million to 150 million, with about 1.5 +/- 0.3 million in each library. Study conclusions and caveats: Naive cells that were CXCR3-positive had more hydrophobic TRB CDR3s (compared with CXCR3-negative naive cells). Whereas both naive subsets had comparably high diversity, memory CD8+ cells had much lower diversity. In naive cells, CXCR3-negative and CXCR3-positive subsets had similar TRBV-TRBJ usage; memory cells differed.

The germline CDR1 and CDR2 sequences are SEHNR and FQNEAQ (reference sequence). The CDR3 loop spans 15 amino acids. Note on this clonotype: Antigen specificity is unknown.

5' RACE with UMI labels generated the TRB cDNA libraries. TCRdb reprocessed the 5' RACE reads; each CDR3 protein has one entry and no DNA is given. Its listing shows approximately 74,000 distinct CDR3 sequences. The chain has TRBV7-9 and TRBJ1-1; no DNA is available, so the TRBD1 call from TCRdb remains unchecked. The origin of this receptor is a human donor in good health. Some clones in this sample may be carry-over from other donors' samples. Sample: naive CXCR3- CD8+ T cells from blood. Subset of the sample: CD45RO-CCR7+CD27+CD95- naive CD8+ T cells lacking CXCR3 (TNR3-). The CDR3 sequence is CASSPTTGERAEAFF.